The 8 T cell receptor beta chains in this list originate from one sample, sequenced in a study of cytomegalovirus exposure and HLA in healthy donors. It was with 60 Vbeta and 13 Jbeta primers that the PCR ran. This table comes from immunoSEQ multiplex PCR, and its TCRdb copy is limited to in-frame clones, with some not included. Of approximately 100,000 clones in the sample, around 80% were seen once. Material: PBMCs. These receptors all come from a woman aged 40 to 50 in good health and CMV-seronegative.

This clone was observed a handful of times. V is TRBV7-2 and J is TRBJ2-5; TRBD1 agrees at 8 bases. The CDR3 contains 15 residues. CDR1 is SGHTA, CDR2 FQGNSA, per germline. V lost 4 bases to trimming and J lost 7 bases; unmatched junction nucleotides: 11. The CDR3 is CASSSRTGTAGTQYF. CDR3 nucleotide sequence: TGTGCCAGCAGCTCCCGGACAGGGACGGCGGGGACCCAGTACTTC.

This clone was observed a few times. The rearrangement links TRBV4-3 to TRBJ1-4; D might be TRBD1 (6 bases). V gave up 4 bases and J gave up 3 bases, with 12 bases separating them. Germline values: CDR1 LGHNA, CDR2 YSLEER. The CDR3 is 15 amino acids. The CDR3 DNA sequence: TGCGCCAGCAGCCTATTCAGGGGAGCTAATGAAAAACTGTTTTTT. This encodes CASSLFRGANEKLFF.

This clone was observed a handful of times. The chain links TRBV10-3 to TRBJ1-2; 10 bases match TRBD1. Germline V lookup: CDR1 ENHRY, CDR2 SYGVKD. V trimming: 3 bases; J trimming: 5 bases; junction bases outside the gene matches: 3. The CDR3 length is 14 residues. The CDR3 sequence is CAISERQGAYGYTF. For the CDR3, the DNA is TGTGCCATCAGTGAACGACAGGGGGCGTATGGCTACACCTTC.

A few counts support this clone. The CDR3 region is CAWAGGAASPLHF. For the CDR3, the DNA is TGTGCCTGGGCCGGGGGTGCCGCTTCACCCCTCCACTTT. The V gene is TRBV30, the J gene TRBJ1-6, with TRBD1 as a possible D gene (5 bases). V was clipped by 5 bases and J by 9 bases, with 14 bases between them. CDR1 and CDR2 (germline): GTSNPN, SVGIG (reference sequence). This CDR3 comprises 13 residues.

The V gene is TRBV6-5, the J gene TRBJ2-1; the D is unclear. This CDR3 is built from 12 residues. Deletions cut 2 bases from V and 5 bases from J, with 4 bases between. CDR1 and CDR2 (germline): MNHEY, SVGAGI. The CDR3 protein is CASSYGDNEQFF. The CDR3 nucleotides are TGTGCCAGCAGTTACGGAGACAATGAGCAGTTCTTC.

As for this clone: The junction shows a germline mismatch at one end, possibly a read error. The genes are TRBV7-9 and TRBJ2-3; TRBD2 agrees at 13 bases. CDR1 SEHNR and CDR2 FQNEAQ come from the germline V gene (reference sequence). The CDR3 has 15 residues. CDR3 amino acids: CSSSWGLAGIDTQYF. The CDR3 DNA reads as TGTTCCAGCAGCTGGGGACTAGCGGGGATAGATACGCAGTATTTT.

J is TRBJ2-3 and V is TRBV30, with TRBD1 identical over 7 bases. CDR1 is GTSNPN and CDR2 is SVGIG in the germline V gene (reference sequence). This CDR3 comprises 13 residues. J was trimmed by 4 bases and V by 4 bases; bases with no gene match: 5. CDR3 sequence reads: CAWNRGSADTQYF. CDR3 DNA: TGTGCCTGGAACAGGGGTTCGGCAGATACGCAGTATTTT.

To note about this clone: At one of its ends the junction is not consistent with the germline gene, which may arise from a read error. J is TRBJ2-7 and V is TRBV7-8, with TRBD1 identical over 7 bases. From germline, CDR1 is SGHVS and CDR2 FQNEAQ. CDR3 length: 17 residues. The CDR3 spells CANSLEWSGTESYEQYF. CDR3 in DNA: TGTGCCAACAGCTTAGAGTGGTCCGGGACAGAATCCTACGAGCAGTACTTC.